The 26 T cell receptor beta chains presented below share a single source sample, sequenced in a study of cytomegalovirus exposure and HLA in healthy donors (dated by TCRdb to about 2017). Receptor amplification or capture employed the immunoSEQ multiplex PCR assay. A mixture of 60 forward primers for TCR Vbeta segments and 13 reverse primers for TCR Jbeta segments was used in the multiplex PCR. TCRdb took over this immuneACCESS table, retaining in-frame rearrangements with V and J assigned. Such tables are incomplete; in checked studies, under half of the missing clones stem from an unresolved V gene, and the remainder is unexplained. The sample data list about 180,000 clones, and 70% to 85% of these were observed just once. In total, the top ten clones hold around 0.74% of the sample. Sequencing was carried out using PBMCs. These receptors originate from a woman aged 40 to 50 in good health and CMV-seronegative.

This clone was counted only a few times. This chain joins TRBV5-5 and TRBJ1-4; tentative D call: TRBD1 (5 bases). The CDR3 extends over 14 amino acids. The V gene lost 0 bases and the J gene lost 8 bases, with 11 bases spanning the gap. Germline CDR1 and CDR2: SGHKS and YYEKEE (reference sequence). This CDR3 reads CASSLVRTMEKLFF. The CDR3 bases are TGTGCCAGCAGCTTGGTGAGGACAATGGAAAAACTGTTTTTT.

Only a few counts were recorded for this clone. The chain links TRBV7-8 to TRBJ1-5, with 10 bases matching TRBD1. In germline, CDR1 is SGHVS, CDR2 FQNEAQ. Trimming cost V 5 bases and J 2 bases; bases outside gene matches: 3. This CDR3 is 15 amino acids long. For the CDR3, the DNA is TGTGCCAGCAGCCTCGGGACAGGGGGCAATCAGCCCCAGCATTTT. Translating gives CASSLGTGGNQPQHF.

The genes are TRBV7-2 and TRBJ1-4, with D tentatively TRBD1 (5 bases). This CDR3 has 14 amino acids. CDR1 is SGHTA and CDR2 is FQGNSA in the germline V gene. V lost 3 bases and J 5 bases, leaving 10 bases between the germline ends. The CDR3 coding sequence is TGTGCCAGCAGCTTGAACAGGAAGAATGAAAAACTGTTTTTT. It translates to CASSLNRKNEKLFF.

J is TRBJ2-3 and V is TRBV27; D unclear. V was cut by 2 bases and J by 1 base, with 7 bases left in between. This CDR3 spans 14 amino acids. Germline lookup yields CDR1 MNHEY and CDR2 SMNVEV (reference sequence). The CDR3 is CASSLVVGTDTQYF. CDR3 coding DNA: TGTGCCAGCAGTTTAGTAGTGGGCACAGATACGCAGTATTTT.

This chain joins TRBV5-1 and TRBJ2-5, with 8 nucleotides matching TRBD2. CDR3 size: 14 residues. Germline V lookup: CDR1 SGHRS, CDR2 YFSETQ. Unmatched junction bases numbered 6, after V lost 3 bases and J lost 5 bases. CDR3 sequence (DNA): TGCGCCAGCAGCTGGGGAGTAGCGGGGGAGACCCAGTACTTC. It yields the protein CASSWGVAGETQYF.

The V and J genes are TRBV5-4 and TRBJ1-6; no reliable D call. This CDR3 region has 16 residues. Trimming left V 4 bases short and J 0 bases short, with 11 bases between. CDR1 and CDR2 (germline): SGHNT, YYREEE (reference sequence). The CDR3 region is CASSKLTSSYNSPLHF. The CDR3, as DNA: TGTGCCAGCAGCAAATTAACGAGCTCCTATAATTCACCCCTCCACTTT.

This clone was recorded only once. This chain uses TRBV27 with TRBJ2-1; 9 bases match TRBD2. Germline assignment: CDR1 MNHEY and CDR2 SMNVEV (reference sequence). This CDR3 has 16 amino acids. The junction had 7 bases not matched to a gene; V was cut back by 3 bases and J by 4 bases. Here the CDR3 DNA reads TGTGCCAGCAGTTTTAGGGCGGGGGGGCTGTACAATGAGCAGTTCTTC. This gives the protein CASSFRAGGLYNEQFF.

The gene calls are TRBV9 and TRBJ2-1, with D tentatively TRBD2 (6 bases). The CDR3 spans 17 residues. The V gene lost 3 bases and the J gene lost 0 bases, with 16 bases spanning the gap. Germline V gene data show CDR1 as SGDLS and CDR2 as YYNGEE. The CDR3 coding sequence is TGTGCCAGCAGCGAAACCGGGACTTCTAGCTCCTACAATGAGCAGTTCTTC. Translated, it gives CASSETGTSSSYNEQFF.

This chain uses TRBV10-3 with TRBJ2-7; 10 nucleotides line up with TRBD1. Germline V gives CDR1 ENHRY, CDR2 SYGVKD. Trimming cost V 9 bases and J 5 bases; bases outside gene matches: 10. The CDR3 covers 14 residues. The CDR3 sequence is CAIGKEDRGNEQYF. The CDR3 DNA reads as TGTGCCATAGGGAAGGAGGACAGGGGGAACGAGCAGTACTTC.

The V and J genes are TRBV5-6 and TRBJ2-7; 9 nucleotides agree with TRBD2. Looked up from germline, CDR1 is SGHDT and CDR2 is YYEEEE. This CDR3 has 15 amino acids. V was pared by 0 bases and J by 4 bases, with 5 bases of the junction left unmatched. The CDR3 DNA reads TGTGCCAGCAGCTTGGCGCTAGCGGGGACTTACGAGCAGTACTTC. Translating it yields CASSLALAGTYEQYF. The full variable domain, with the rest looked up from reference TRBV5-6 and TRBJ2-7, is DAGVTQSPTHLIKTRGQQVTLRCSPKSGHDTVSWYQQALGQGPQFIFQYYEEEERQRGNFPDRFSGHQFPNYSSELNVNALLLGDSALYLCASSLALAGTYEQYFGPGTRLTVT.

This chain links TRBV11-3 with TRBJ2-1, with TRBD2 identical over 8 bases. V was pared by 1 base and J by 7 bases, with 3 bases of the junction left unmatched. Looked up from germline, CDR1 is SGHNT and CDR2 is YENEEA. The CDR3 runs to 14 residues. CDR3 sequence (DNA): TGTGCCAGCAGCTTAGCGGGGGGGCGAAATGAGCAGTTCTTC. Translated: CASSLAGGRNEQFF. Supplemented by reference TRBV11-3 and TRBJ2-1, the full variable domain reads EAGVVQSPRYKIIEKKQPVAFWCNPISGHNTLYWYLQNLGQGPELLIRYENEEAVDDSQLPKDRFSAERLKGVDSTLKIQPAELGDSAVYLCASSLAGGRNEQFFGPGTRLTVL.

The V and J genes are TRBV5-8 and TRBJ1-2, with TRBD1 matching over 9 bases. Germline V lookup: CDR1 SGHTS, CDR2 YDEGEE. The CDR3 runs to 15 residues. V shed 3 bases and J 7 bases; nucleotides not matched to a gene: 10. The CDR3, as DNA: TGTGCCAGCAGCTCTCCACCGGGGACAGGGTGTGGCTACACCTTC. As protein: CASSSPPGTGCGYTF. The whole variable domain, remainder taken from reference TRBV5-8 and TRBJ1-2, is EAGVTQSPTHLIKTRGQQATLRCSPISGHTSVYWYQQALGLGLQFLLWYDEGEERNRGNFPPRFSGRQFPNYSSELNVNALELEDSALYLCASSSPPGTGCGYTFGSGTRLTVV.

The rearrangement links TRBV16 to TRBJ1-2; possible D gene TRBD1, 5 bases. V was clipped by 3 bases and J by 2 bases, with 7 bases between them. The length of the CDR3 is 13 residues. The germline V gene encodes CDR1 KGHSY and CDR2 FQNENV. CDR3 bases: TGTGCCAGCAGCCAGGCAGGGAACTATGGCTACACCTTC. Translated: CASSQAGNYGYTF.

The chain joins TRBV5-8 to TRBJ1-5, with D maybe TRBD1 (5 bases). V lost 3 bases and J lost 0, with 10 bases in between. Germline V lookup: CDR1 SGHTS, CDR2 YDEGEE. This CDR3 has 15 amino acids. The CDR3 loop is CASSYDSNSNQPQHF. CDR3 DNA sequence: TGTGCCAGCAGCTACGACAGCAATAGCAATCAGCCCCAGCATTTT.

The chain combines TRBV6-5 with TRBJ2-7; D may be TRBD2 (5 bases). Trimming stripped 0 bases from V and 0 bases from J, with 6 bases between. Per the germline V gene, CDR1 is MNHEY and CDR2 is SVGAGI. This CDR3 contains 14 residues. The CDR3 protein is CASSYSGSSYEQYF. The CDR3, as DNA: TGTGCCAGCAGTTACTCGGGGAGCTCCTACGAGCAGTACTTC.

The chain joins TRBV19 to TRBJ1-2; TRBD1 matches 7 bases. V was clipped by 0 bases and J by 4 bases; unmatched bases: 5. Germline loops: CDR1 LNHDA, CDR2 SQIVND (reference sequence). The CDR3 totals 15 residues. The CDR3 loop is CASSIDQQGLYGYTF. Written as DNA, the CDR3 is TGTGCCAGTAGTATAGATCAACAGGGGCTCTATGGCTACACCTTC.

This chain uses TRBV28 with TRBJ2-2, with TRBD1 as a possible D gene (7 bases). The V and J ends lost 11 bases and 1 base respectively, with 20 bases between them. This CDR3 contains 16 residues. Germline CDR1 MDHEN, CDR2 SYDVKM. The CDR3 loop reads CASQGDWRLNTGELFF. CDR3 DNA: TGTGCCTCCCAGGGGGACTGGCGGCTGAACACCGGGGAGCTGTTTTTT.

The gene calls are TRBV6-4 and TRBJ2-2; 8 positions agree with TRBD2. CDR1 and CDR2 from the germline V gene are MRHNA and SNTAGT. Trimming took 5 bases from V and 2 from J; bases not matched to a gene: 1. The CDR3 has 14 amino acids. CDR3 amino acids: CASSREGNTGELFF. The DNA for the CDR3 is TGTGCCAGCAGTCGGGAGGGAAACACCGGGGAGCTGTTTTTT.

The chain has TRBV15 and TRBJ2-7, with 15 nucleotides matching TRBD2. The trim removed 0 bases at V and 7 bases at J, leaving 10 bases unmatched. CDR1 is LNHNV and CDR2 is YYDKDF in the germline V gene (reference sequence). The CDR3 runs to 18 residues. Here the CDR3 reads CATSREEGLAGGLWEQYF. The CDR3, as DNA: TGTGCCACCAGCAGAGAAGAGGGACTAGCGGGGGGCCTGTGGGAGCAGTACTTC.

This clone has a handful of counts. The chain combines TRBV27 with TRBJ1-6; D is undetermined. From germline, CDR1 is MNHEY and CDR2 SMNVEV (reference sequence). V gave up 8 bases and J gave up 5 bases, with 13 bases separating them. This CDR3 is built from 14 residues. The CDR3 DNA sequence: TGTGCCAGCGGCCGGCAGGCTGATAATTCACCCCTCCACTTT. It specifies CASGRQADNSPLHF.

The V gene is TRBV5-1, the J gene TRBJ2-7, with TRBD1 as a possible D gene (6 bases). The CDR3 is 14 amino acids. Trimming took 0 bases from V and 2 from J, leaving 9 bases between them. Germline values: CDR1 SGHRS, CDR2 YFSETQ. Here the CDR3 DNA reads TGCGCCAGCAGCTTGGACAGGGAGACCTACGAGCAGTACTTC. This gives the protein CASSLDRETYEQYF.

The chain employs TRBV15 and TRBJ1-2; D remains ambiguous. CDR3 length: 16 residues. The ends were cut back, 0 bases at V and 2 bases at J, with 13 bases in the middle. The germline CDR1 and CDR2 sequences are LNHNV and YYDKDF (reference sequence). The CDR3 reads CATSRDAGPGNYGYTF. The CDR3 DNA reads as TGTGCCACCAGCAGAGATGCCGGTCCAGGAAACTATGGCTACACCTTC.

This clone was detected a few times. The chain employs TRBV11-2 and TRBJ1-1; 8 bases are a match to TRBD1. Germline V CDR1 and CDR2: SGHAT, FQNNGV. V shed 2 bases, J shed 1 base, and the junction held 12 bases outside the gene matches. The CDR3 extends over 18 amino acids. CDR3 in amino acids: CASSLRGRGRFQNTEAFF. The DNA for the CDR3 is TGTGCCAGCAGCTTAAGGGGCAGGGGGCGATTTCAGAACACTGAAGCTTTCTTT.

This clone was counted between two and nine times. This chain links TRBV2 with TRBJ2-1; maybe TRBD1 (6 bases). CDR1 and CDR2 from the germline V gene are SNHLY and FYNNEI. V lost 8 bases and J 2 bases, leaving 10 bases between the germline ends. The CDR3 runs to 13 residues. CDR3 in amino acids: CASFDRPYNEQFF. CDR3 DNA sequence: TGTGCCAGCTTCGACAGGCCCTACAATGAGCAGTTCTTC.

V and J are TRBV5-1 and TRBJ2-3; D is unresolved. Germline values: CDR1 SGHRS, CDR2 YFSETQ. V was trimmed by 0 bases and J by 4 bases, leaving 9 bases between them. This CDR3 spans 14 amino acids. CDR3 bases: TGCGCCAGCAGCTTGGAGACAAGTCCAGATACGCAGTATTTT. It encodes CASSLETSPDTQYF.

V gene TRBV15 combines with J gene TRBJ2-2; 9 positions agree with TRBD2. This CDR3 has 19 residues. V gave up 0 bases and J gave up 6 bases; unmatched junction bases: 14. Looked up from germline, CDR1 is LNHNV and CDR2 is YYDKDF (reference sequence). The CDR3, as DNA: TGTGCCACCAGCAGAGATCAGCGGGATCTAGCGGGAAGAGCCGGGGAGCTGTTTTTT. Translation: CATSRDQRDLAGRAGELFF. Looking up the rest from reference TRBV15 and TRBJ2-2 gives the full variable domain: DAMVIQNPRYQVTQFGKPVTLSCSQTLNHNVMYWYQQKSSQAPKLLFHYYDKDFNNEADTPDNFQSRRPNTSFCFLDIRSPGLGDTAMYLCATSRDQRDLAGRAGELFFGEGSRLTVL.